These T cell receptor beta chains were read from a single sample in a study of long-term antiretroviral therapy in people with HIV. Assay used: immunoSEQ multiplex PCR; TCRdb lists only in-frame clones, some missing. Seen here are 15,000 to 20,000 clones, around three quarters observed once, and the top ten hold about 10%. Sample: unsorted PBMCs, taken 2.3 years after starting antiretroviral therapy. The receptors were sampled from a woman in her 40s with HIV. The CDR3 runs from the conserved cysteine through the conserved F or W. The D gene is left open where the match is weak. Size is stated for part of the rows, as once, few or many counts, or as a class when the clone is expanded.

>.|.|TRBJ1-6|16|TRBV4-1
CASSQEQVSYNSPLHF
TGCGCCAGCAGCCAAGAGCAGGTCAGCTATAATTCACCCCTCCACTTT
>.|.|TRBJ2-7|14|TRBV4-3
CASSQSLGAYEQYF
TGCGCCAGCAGCCAAAGTCTAGGGGCCTACGAGCAGTACTTC
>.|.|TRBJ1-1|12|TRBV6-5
CASSTGDTEAFF
TGTGCCAGCAGTACTGGGGACACTGAAGCTTTCTTT
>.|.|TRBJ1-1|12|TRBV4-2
CASSPSSTEAFF
TGTGCCAGCAGCCCATCTAGCACTGAAGCTTTCTTT
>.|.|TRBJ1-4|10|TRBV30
CAWSREKLFF
TGTGCCTGGAGTCGAGAAAAACTGTTTTTT
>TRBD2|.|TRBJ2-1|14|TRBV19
CASSILAGYNEQFF
TGTGCCAGTAGTATCCTAGCGGGGTACAATGAGCAGTTCTTC
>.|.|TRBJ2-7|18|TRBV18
CASSPPPDSASRSYEQYF
TGTGCCAGCTCACCACCTCCGGACAGTGCCTCTCGTTCCTACGAGCAGTACTTC
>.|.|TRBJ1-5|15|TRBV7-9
CASSLGSGGNQPQHF
TGTGCCAGCAGCTTAGGTTCGGGTGGCAATCAGCCCCAGCATTTT
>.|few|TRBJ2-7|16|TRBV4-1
CASSPVSGTAFYEQYF
TGCGCCAGCAGCCCAGTGAGCGGGACAGCCTTCTACGAGCAGTACTTC
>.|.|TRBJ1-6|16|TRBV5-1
CASSLLQGNHNSPLHF
TGCGCCAGCAGCTTGCTGCAGGGGAATCATAATTCACCCCTCCACTTT
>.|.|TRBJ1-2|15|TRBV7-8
CASSLGLDSYVSYTF
TGTGCCAGCAGCTTAGGTTTGGACAGCTATGTTAGCTACACCTTC
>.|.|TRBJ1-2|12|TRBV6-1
CASSPGTYGYTF
TGTGCCAGCAGTCCCGGGACCTATGGCTACACCTTC
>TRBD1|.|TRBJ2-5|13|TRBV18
CASSDRGRETQYF
TGTGCCAGCTCAGACAGGGGGCGAGAGACCCAGTACTTC
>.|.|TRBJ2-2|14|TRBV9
CASEGLANTGELFF
TGTGCCAGCGAGGGACTCGCGAACACCGGGGAGCTGTTTTTT
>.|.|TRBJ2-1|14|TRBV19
CASRFRGSYNEQFF
TGTGCCAGTCGTTTCAGAGGCTCCTACAATGAGCAGTTCTTC
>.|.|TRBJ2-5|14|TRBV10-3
CAISEASHQETQYF
TGTGCCATCAGTGAGGCCTCCCACCAAGAGACCCAGTACTTC
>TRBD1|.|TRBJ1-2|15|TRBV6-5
CASSYSPQGSRGYTF
TGTGCCAGCAGTTACTCGCCACAGGGGAGCCGTGGCTACACCTTC
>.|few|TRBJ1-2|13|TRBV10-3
CAISTTDVYGYTF
TGTGCCATCAGTACGACAGACGTCTATGGCTACACCTTC
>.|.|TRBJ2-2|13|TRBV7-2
CASSSIRAGELFF
TGTGCCAGCAGCTCCATCCGGGCCGGGGAGCTGTTTTTT
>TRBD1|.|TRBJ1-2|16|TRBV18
CASSAPGTGYRYGYTF
TGTGCCAGCTCAGCCCCCGGGACAGGGTATCGCTATGGCTACACCTTC
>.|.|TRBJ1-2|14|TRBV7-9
CASSLEVRAGGYTF
TGTGCCAGCAGCTTAGAGGTCAGGGCAGGCGGCTACACCTTC
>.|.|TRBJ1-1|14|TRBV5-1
CASSEGPGGTEAFF
TGCGCCAGCTCCGAGGGCCCCGGGGGCACTGAAGCTTTCTTT
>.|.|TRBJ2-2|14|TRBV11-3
CASSLQGGTGELFF
TGTGCCAGCAGCTTACAGGGGGGCACCGGGGAGCTGTTTTTT
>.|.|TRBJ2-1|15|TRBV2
CASSRASVLYNEQFF
TGTGCCAGCAGCAGGGCTAGCGTCCTCTACAATGAGCAGTTCTTC
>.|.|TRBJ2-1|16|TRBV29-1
CSVGLTERTAYNEQFF
TGCAGCGTCGGGCTTACGGAAAGGACCGCCTACAATGAGCAGTTCTTC
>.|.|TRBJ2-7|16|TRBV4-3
CASSRSTSSVPYEQYF
TGCGCCAGCAGCCGTTCCACGAGTTCTGTGCCCTACGAGCAGTACTTC
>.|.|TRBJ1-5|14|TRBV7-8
CASSHEPSNQPQHF
TGTGCCAGCAGCCACGAACCTAGCAATCAGCCCCAGCATTTT
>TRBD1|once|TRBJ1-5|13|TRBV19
CASSHQGDQPQHF
TGTGCCAGTAGTCACCAGGGGGATCAGCCCCAGCATTTT
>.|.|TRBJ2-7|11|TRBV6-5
CASSPSYEQYF
TGTGCCAGCAGTCCAAGCTACGAGCAGTACTTC
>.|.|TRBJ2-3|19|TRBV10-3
CAISVEGKEQKRGTDTQYF
TGTGCCATCAGTGTGGAGGGGAAAGAGCAAAAAAGGGGAACAGATACGCAGTATTTT
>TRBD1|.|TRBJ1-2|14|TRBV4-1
CASSPPGGSYGYTF
TGCGCCAGCAGCCCCCCAGGGGGGAGCTATGGCTACACCTTC
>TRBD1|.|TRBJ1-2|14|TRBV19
CASSIRDRGYGYTF
TGTGCCAGTAGTATTCGGGACAGGGGATATGGCTACACCTTC
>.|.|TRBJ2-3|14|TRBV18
CASSPRQYTDTQYF
TGTGCCAGCTCACCACGACAGTATACAGATACGCAGTATTTT
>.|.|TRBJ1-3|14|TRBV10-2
CASSNPSSGNTIYF
TGCGCCAGCAGCAACCCGAGCTCTGGAAACACCATATATTTT
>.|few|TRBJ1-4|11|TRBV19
CASSIDEKLFF
TGTGCCAGTAGTATCGATGAAAAACTGTTTTTT
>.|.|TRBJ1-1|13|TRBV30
CAWSVHVNTEAFF
TGTGCCTGGAGTGTACACGTTAACACTGAAGCTTTCTTT
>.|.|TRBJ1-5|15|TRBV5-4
CASSPGTATGEPQHF
TGTGCCAGCAGCCCCGGGACGGCGACGGGGGAGCCCCAGCATTTT
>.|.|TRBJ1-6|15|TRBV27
CASSFDGFYNSPLHF
TGTGCCAGCAGTTTCGACGGTTTCTATAATTCACCCCTCCACTTT
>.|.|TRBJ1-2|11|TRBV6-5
CASRDHYGYTF
TGTGCCAGCAGGGACCACTATGGCTACACCTTC
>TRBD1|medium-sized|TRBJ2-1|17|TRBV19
CASSIGTGGSGGNEQFF
TGTGCCAGTAGTATAGGGACAGGGGGCTCTGGAGGCAATGAGCAGTTCTTC
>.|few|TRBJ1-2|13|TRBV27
CASSFAAWNGYTF
TGTGCCAGCAGTTTTGCCGCCTGGAATGGCTACACCTTC
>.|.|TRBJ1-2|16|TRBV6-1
CASSEGEGIPSGGYTF
TGTGCCAGCAGTGAAGGAGAAGGCATTCCTTCGGGTGGCTACACCTTC
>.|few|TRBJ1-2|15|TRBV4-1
CASSQDRVTGPTFTF
TGCGCCAGCAGCCAAGATAGGGTGACGGGCCCCACGTTCACCTTC
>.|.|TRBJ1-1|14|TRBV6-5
CASTIGAENTEAFF
TGTGCCAGCACCATAGGGGCGGAGAACACTGAAGCTTTCTTT
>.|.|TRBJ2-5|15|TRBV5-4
CASSGRNTIQETQYF
TGTGCCAGCAGCGGCAGAAATACTATCCAAGAGACCCAGTACTTC
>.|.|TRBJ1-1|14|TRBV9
CASSVTGMNTEAFF
TGTGCCAGCAGCGTAACCGGAATGAACACTGAAGCTTTCTTT
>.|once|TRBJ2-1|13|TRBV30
CAWREVDYNEQFF
TGTGCCTGGAGGGAGGTAGACTACAATGAGCAGTTCTTC
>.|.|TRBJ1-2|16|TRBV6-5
CASSSLSGGSSGGYTF
TGTGCCAGCAGTTCTTTATCGGGGGGTTCAAGCGGTGGCTACACCTTC
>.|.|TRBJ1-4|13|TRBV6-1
CASSTGTFEKLFF
TGTGCCAGCAGTACCGGGACGTTTGAAAAACTGTTTTTT